This T cell receptor (beta chain) came from a study of T cells expressing NK-cell markers (dated by TCRdb to between 2020 and 2021). Background on the whole study: Three sorted T-cell subsets (CD3+CD56+NKG2C+, CD3+CD56+NKG2C- and CD3+CD56-NKG2C+) from about 8 donors had their TCR beta-chain repertoires profiled. Of the eight sequenced donors, seven were found to be HCMV-seropositive and one was found to be HCMV-seronegative. The study sequenced eight donors, all healthy volunteers chosen at random: three men and five women. Libraries were sequenced as 2 x 150 bp reads on Illumina HiSeq 2000/2500, MiSeq or NextSeq.

Overall study results and their limits: Those dominant clonotypes were again the most abundant among CD3+CD56-NKG2C+ cells in four donors, at roughly 25-60.1%. In more than five donors, the dominant CD3+CD56+NKG2C+ clonotypes ranked among the top 10 CD8+ clonotypes, making up about 1.0-7.5% of CD8+ T cells. Whether the expanded NKG2C-expressing T cell clones were specific for HCMV antigens was left unclear.

Sequencing instrument: Illumina HiSeq 2000. 5'RACE template switching, by which a universal primer site and unique molecular identifiers were added, was used to make TCR beta cDNA libraries. cDNA synthesis was primed from the TCR beta constant segment and was followed by two successive PCR amplification steps. From the authors' description of their analysis: Reads were demultiplexed and grouped by UMI with MIGEC, and clonotypes were assembled and quantified with MiTCR. Only TCR cDNA sequences supported by at least two reads were kept to exclude erroneous sequences. The tcR package was used for downstream repertoire analysis, with clonotypes matched between fractions based on CDR3 nucleotide sequence plus V segment. VDJmatch was used to annotate antigen specificity against VDJdb, with one amino acid substitution in CDR3 allowed. TCRdb reprocessed the reads, reporting each CDR3 protein sequence once and no DNA. Here the V and J calls rest on TCRdb's processing, not on the authors' analysis. This sample's table lists some 340,000 distinct CDR3 sequences. Roughly 5.4% of the sample is in the top ten clones.

A commercial ELISA kit detecting HCMV-specific IgG in serum was used to determine HCMV serostatus. Ficoll density gradient centrifugation was used to isolate peripheral blood mononuclear cells from blood. A remark on this clonotype: Its antigen is currently not known.

The CDR3 starts with the cysteine, ends with the phenylalanine, and has 15 residues. DNA is not recorded here. CDR1 and CDR2 were assigned from the germline V gene as SGHTA and FQGNSA. The rearranged segments are TRBV7-2 and TRBJ2-5. Sequences were obtained from blood T cells: a sorted CD56 or NKG2C T cell subset, CD4+ or CD8+ T cells, or bulk PBMC T cells (not recorded which). The clonotype was recovered from a man aged 18 to 69 in good health. CDR3 loop: CASSYMRPSWETQYF.